This T cell receptor (beta chain) was recovered during a study of blood T cell repertoires in COVID-19. Study in general: The origin of the acute and convalescent COVID-19 samples was the United States, Italy and Spain. Sources were T cells, B-cell-depleted T cells, or PBMCs; the material itself was cDNA or gDNA.

Patients at the Seattle site were enrolled during active infection and followed longitudinally. Germline assignment: CDR1 SGHTA and CDR2 FQGNSA. This CDR3 comprises 13 residues. Trimming at V came to 5 bases and at J to 2 bases, leaving 2 bases not matched to a gene. Under the authors' procedure: Reference gene primer amplification in the assay estimated nucleated cell counts. The protocol was immunoSEQ multiplex PCR, while the TCRdb copy is restricted to in-frame clones and leaves out a portion. The V and J calls and clone size were taken over from that table, and D and trimming were inferred from the DNA. The sample contains 130,000 to 150,000 clones, 79% of which appear only once.

The chain couples TRBV7-2 to TRBJ1-2, with 7 positions matching TRBD1. What was sequenced was peripheral blood. This receptor was taken from a woman in her 70s with COVID-19, enrolled during active disease. The CDR3 loop reads CASSMDRNYGYTF. The CDR3 nucleotides are TGTGCCAGCAGCATGGACAGGAACTATGGCTACACCTTC.